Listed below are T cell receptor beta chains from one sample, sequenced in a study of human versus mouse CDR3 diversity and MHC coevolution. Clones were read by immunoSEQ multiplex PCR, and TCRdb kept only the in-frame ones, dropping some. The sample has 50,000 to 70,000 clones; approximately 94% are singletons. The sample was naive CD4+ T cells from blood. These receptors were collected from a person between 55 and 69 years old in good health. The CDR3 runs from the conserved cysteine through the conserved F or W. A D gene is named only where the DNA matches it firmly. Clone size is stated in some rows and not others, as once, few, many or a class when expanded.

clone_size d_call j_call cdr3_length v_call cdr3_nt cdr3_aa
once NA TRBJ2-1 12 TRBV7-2 TGTGCCAGCAGCTTACTGCGGAATGAGCAGTTCTTC CASSLLRNEQFF
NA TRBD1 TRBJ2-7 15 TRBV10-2 TGCGCCGGCAGTGAATTCGACAGGGGCCACTACGAGCAGTACTTC CAGSEFDRGHYEQYF
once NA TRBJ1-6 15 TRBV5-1 TGCGCCAGCAGCTTCCGGGGGGCTGATAATTCACCCCTCCACTTT CASSFRGADNSPLHF
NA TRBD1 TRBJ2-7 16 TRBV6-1 TGTGCCAGCAGTGAACTTGGCAGGGGGCCCCCCTACGAGCAGTACTTC CASSELGRGPPYEQYF
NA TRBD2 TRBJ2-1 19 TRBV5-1 TGCGCCAGCAGCTTGGAGGGGGCTAGCGGGACCCGGAGGGTGGTTGAGCAGTTCTTC CASSLEGASGTRRVVEQFF
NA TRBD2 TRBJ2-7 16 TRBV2 TGTGCCAGCAGTGAGGGACTAGCGGGTGCCTCCTACGAGCAGTACTTC CASSEGLAGASYEQYF
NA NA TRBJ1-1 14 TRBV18 TGTGCCAGCTCACTTACTTTATCGAACACTGAAGCTTTCTTT CASSLTLSNTEAFF
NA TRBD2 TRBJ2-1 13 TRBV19 TGTGCCACCGCGGGACTAGCGTACAATGAGCAGTTCTTC CATAGLAYNEQFF
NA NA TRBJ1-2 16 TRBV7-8 TGTGCCAGCAGCTTAGGGGCAGGGGACGGAAACTATGGCTACACCTTC CASSLGAGDGNYGYTF
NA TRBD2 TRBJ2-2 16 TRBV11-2 TGTGCCAGCAGCTGGCGGGGCGGGAGGGCAGTCGGGGAGCTGTTTTTT CASSWRGGRAVGELFF
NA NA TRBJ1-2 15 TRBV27 TGTGCCAGCAGTTTAAGGGGTGAAGCTAACTATGGCTACACCTTC CASSLRGEANYGYTF
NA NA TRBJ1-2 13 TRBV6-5 TGTGCCAGCACCCGGGGGAGGTCGGATGGCTACACCTTC CASTRGRSDGYTF
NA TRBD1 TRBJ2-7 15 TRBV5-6 TGTGCCAGCAGGCCCGGGACAGGGTCGATCCACGAGCAGTACTTC CASRPGTGSIHEQYF
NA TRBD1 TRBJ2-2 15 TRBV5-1 TGCGCCAGCAGCTTAGGACAGGGCTCGACCGGGGAGCTGTTTTTT CASSLGQGSTGELFF
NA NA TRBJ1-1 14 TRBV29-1 TGCAGCGTCGAGGTTAGGGGGGGAAACACTGAAGCTTTCTTT CSVEVRGGNTEAFF
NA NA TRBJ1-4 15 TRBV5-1 TGCGCCAGCAGCTTGGTCGGGGCAACTAATGAAAAACTGTTTTTT CASSLVGATNEKLFF
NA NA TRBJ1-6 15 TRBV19 TGTGCCAGTAGAGACGACAGCTCCTATAATTCACCCCTCCACTTT CASRDDSSYNSPLHF
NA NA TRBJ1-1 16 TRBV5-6 TGTGCCAGCAGCCTACGAACGGGACGGGGGATCACTGAAGCTTTCTTT CASSLRTGRGITEAFF
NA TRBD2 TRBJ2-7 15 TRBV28 TGTGCCAGCAGTTTATCACTTGCCGGGAGGGTCCCGCAGTACTTC CASSLSLAGRVPQYF
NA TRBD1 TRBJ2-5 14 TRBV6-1 TGTGCCAGCGGGAGGGACAGGGTGGCGGAGACCCAGTACTTC CASGRDRVAETQYF
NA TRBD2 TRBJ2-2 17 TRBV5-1 TGCGCCAGCAGCTTGGTTCGCGGGAGGGACGGCACCGGGGAGCTGTTTTTT CASSLVRGRDGTGELFF
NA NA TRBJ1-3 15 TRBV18 TGTGCCAGCTCACCAACCGGGGTCTCTGGAAACACCATATATTTT CASSPTGVSGNTIYF